Following are 26 T cell receptor beta chains from one sample sequenced in a study of shared clonotypes between healthy human individuals. This table comes from immunoSEQ multiplex PCR, and its TCRdb copy is limited to in-frame clones, with some not included. The sample shows roughly 1,000,000 clones, approximately 78% of them seen only once. The source material was memory CD4+ T cells from PBMCs. Subset given: CD45RA-negative fraction. Receptors were obtained from a man between 18 and 29 years old in good health. Some clones in this sample may be carry-over from other donors' samples.

This clone has more than one count but fewer than ten. J is TRBJ1-1 and V is TRBV6-5; D is uncertain. CDR1 and CDR2 (germline): MNHEY, SVGAGI. The CDR3 loop spans 13 amino acids. V lost 4 bases to trimming and J lost 5 bases, with 11 bases between them. The CDR3 bases are TGTGCCAGCAGTTTGATAGATGGGACTGAAGCTTTCTTT. Encoded protein: CASSLIDGTEAFF.

V is TRBV5-1 and J is TRBJ2-3; TRBD1 agrees at 7 bases. Germline assignment: CDR1 SGHRS and CDR2 YFSETQ. The J segment lost 2 bases and the V segment lost 4 bases, leaving 7 bases of the junction unmatched. CDR3 size: 15 residues. CDR3 residues: CASSTGQPNTDTQYF. The CDR3 region has the DNA TGCGCCAGCAGCACGGGACAGCCAAACACAGATACGCAGTATTTT.

Comment on this clone: A much larger clone lies one base from this, so it may be a read error. The chain recombines TRBV4-2 with TRBJ2-7; 10 bases fit TRBD2. The V and J ends lost 1 base and 3 bases, in that order; junction bases with no gene match: 3. The germline CDR1 and CDR2 sequences are LGHNA and YNFKEQ. The CDR3 has 15 amino acids. This CDR3 reads CASSQVTSGNYEQYF. The CDR3 region has the DNA TGTGCCAGCAGCCAAGTAACTAGCGGGAACTACGAGCAGTACTTC.

The rearrangement joins TRBV4-1 to TRBJ2-5; TRBD2 aligns across 14 bases. Germline trimming cut 4 bases from V and 5 bases from J; bases unmatched to any gene: 12. Germline lookup yields CDR1 MGHRA and CDR2 YSYEKL. This CDR3 has 18 residues. CDR3 sequence (DNA): TGCGCCAGCAGCCGGGGAGGACTAGCGGGAGGCCCTAGGGAGACCCAGTACTTC. It translates to CASSRGGLAGGPRETQYF.

The V call is TRBV5-4, the J call TRBJ2-1; D may correspond to TRBD1 or TRBD2 (5 bases each). The CDR3 contains 14 residues. Trimming took off 2 bases at V and 9 bases at J, with 15 bases between the two ends. Per germline, CDR1 SGHNT and CDR2 YYREEE (reference sequence). The CDR3 protein is CASSLGEPLAEQFF. The CDR3, as DNA: TGTGCCAGCAGCTTAGGGGAGCCCTTGGCTGAGCAGTTCTTC.

The chain uses TRBV10-1 and TRBJ1-1; D remains unclear. Trimming stripped 0 bases from V and 8 bases from J, with 13 bases between. The V gene's germline CDR1 is WNHNN and CDR2 SYGVQD (reference sequence). CDR3 length: 14 residues. The CDR3 loop is CASSESNGVGEAFF. CDR3 nucleotide sequence: TGCGCCAGCAGTGAGTCAAATGGGGTGGGAGAAGCTTTCTTT.

This chain uses TRBV27 with TRBJ2-1; D remains ambiguous. The CDR3 contains 15 residues. V gave up 3 bases and J gave up 2 bases, with 11 bases separating them. CDR1 MNHEY and CDR2 SMNVEV come from the germline V gene (reference sequence). As DNA, the CDR3 is TGTGCCAGCAGTTTGAGGTCACTGGCCTACAATGAGCAGTTCTTC. Translation gives CASSLRSLAYNEQFF.

V is TRBV2 and J is TRBJ2-4; 11 nucleotides align to TRBD1. This CDR3 region has 12 residues. Germline V gene lookup returns CDR1 SNHLY and CDR2 FYNNEI. With V trimmed by 9 bases and J by 7 bases, 2 bases remained unmatched. CDR3 nucleotide sequence: TGTGCCAGGGGGACAGGGGGGAACATTCAGTACTTC. It yields the protein CARGTGGNIQYF.

The chain combines TRBV20-1 with TRBJ1-2; D is uncertain. With 6 bases removed from V and 2 bases from J, the gap between germline ends came to 7 bases. CDR3 length: 11 residues. Germline V gene lookup returns CDR1 DFQATT and CDR2 SNEGSKA (reference sequence). The CDR3 reads CSAPQNYGYTF. The CDR3 DNA sequence: TGCAGTGCCCCCCAAAACTATGGCTACACCTTC.

The chain uses TRBV18 and TRBJ2-3; the match to TRBD2 covers 13 bases. There are 18 residues in the CDR3. Germline V gene lookup returns CDR1 KGHSH and CDR2 LQKENI. V was pared by 3 bases and J by 4 bases, with 10 bases of the junction left unmatched. The CDR3 coding sequence is TGTGCCAGCTCACCTTCCCTCGGACTAGCGGGAGTCTCAGATACGCAGTATTTT. The encoded protein is CASSPSLGLAGVSDTQYF.

This clone was counted a single time. The chain has TRBV7-2 and TRBJ2-3; D call uncertain. Germline V lookup: CDR1 SGHTA, CDR2 FQGNSA. The length of the CDR3 is 14 residues. Deletions cut 0 bases from V and 2 bases from J, with 6 bases between. CDR3 sequence reads: CASSLAGYTDTQYF. In DNA, the CDR3 is TGTGCCAGCAGCTTAGCGGGGTACACAGATACGCAGTATTTT.

This chain links TRBV7-9 with TRBJ1-1; the D gene is possibly TRBD1 (6 bases). Germline V gene data show CDR1 as SEHNR and CDR2 as FQNEAQ (reference sequence). The CDR3 contains 18 residues. V was pared by 1 base and J by 3 bases, with 21 bases between. The CDR3 sequence is CASSLGGWGPHADTEAFF. The CDR3 bases are TGTGCCAGCAGCTTAGGGGGCTGGGGGCCTCACGCGGACACTGAAGCTTTCTTT.

CDR3: CASSLPTAATNEKLFF. Written as DNA, the CDR3 is TGTGCCAGCAGCTTACCTACAGCCGCAACTAATGAAAAACTGTTTTTT. The rearrangement links TRBV7-9 to TRBJ1-4; D is unresolved. Germline loops: CDR1 SEHNR, CDR2 FQNEAQ (reference sequence). Deletions cut 2 bases from V and 0 bases from J, with 10 bases between. The CDR3 has 16 amino acids.

This clone was observed a single time. V gene TRBV7-3 combines with J gene TRBJ2-1, with D perhaps being TRBD1 or TRBD2 (5 bases each). The V gene's germline CDR1 is SGHTA and CDR2 FQGTGA. The V gene lost 3 bases and the J gene lost 7 bases, with 16 bases spanning the gap. The CDR3 totals 15 residues. CDR3 amino acids: CASSFRGGSLNEQFF. The CDR3 DNA reads TGTGCCAGCAGCTTCCGTGGGGGATCTTTGAATGAGCAGTTCTTC.

This chain links TRBV19 with TRBJ2-2, with a tentative D call TRBD1 (6 bases). Germline V gene data show CDR1 as LNHDA and CDR2 as SQIVND (reference sequence). The CDR3 length is 15 residues. V was clipped by 3 bases and J by 8 bases, with 16 bases between them. The CDR3 here is CASSIRQGSIGELFF. CDR3 nucleotide sequence: TGTGCCAGTAGTATTCGGCAGGGGAGTATTGGGGAGCTGTTTTTT.

The J gene is TRBJ2-2, the V gene TRBV4-2, with 12 bases aligning to TRBD2. Germline CDR1 reads LGHNA; CDR2 reads YNFKEQ. The CDR3 is made up of 17 amino acids. J lost 1 base, V lost 3 bases, and 3 bases had no gene match. The CDR3 nucleotides read TGTGCCAGCAGCCACGGGACTAGCGGGTTGAACACCGGGGAGCTGTTTTTT. The encoded protein is CASSHGTSGLNTGELFF.

There are a few counts of this clone. V gene TRBV5-6 combines with J gene TRBJ1-1; perhaps TRBD1 as D (6 bases). Trimming left V 1 base short and J 0 bases short, with 19 bases between. This CDR3 region has 18 residues. Per the germline V gene, CDR1 is SGHDT and CDR2 is YYEEEE. The DNA of the CDR3 is TGTGCCAGCAGCTTGTCGGTCTCGGGGGGGCCTGTGAACACTGAAGCTTTCTTT. Its protein product is CASSLSVSGGPVNTEAFF.

In its sample, this clone was seen a few times. The rearrangement joins TRBV27 to TRBJ1-2; D is ambiguous. The CDR3 has 13 residues. Germline-derived CDR1 and CDR2 are MNHEY and SMNVEV (reference sequence). V gave up 6 bases and J gave up 0 bases, with 8 bases separating them. The CDR3 reads CASRPSANYGYTF. In nucleotides, the CDR3 is TGTGCCAGCAGGCCGTCGGCTAACTATGGCTACACCTTC.

The chain has TRBV7-2 and TRBJ2-5; D remains ambiguous. Germline CDR1 SGHTA, CDR2 FQGNSA. This CDR3 has 15 residues. V was shortened by 5 bases and J by 0 bases, with 13 bases between the two germline ends. CDR3: CASSHVAANQETQYF. CDR3 DNA sequence: TGTGCCAGCAGCCATGTGGCCGCAAACCAAGAGACCCAGTACTTC.

The genes are TRBV5-4 and TRBJ1-4; D possibly corresponds to TRBD1 (5 bases). The V end was cut by 5 bases, the J end by 6 bases, with 14 bases between. Germline V gene lookup returns CDR1 SGHNT and CDR2 YYREEE (reference sequence). This CDR3 is 14 amino acids long. CDR3 DNA sequence: TGTGCCAGCAGTTCGGGGACGGTAGATGAAAAACTGTTTTTT. Its translation: CASSSGTVDEKLFF.

The chain carries TRBV27 and TRBJ1-5, with 7 bases identical to TRBD1. Looked up from germline, CDR1 is MNHEY and CDR2 is SMNVEV (reference sequence). V was pared by 5 bases and J by 7 bases, with 8 bases of the junction left unmatched. The CDR3 covers 14 residues. The CDR3 loop is CASSPRTGGQPQHF. The CDR3 region has the DNA TGTGCCAGCAGTCCTAGGACAGGTGGGCAGCCCCAGCATTTT.

This chain uses TRBV28 with TRBJ2-7; D call uncertain. This CDR3 spans 13 amino acids. V was cut by 5 bases and J by 5 bases, with 13 bases left in between. Per the germline V gene, CDR1 is MDHEN and CDR2 is SYDVKM. The CDR3 reads CASSPRAPNEQYF. CDR3 DNA: TGTGCCAGCAGTCCCCGCGCCCCCAACGAGCAGTACTTC.

This rearrangement joins TRBV5-4 to TRBJ2-3; TRBD1 matches 10 bases. Looked up from germline, CDR1 is SGHNT and CDR2 is YYREEE (reference sequence). This CDR3 contains 16 residues. V was pared by 1 base and J by 2 bases, with 4 bases of the junction left unmatched. CDR3 loop: CASSLRRQGATDTQYF. CDR3 nucleotides: TGTGCCAGCAGCTTGCGCCGACAGGGGGCCACAGATACGCAGTATTTT.

The chain is built from TRBV6-5 and TRBJ2-1; D perhaps matches TRBD1 (5 bases). Per germline, CDR1 MNHEY and CDR2 SVGAGI. V dropped 2 bases and J dropped 6 bases, with 11 bases sitting between them. The CDR3 has 14 residues. CDR3 in DNA: TGTGCCAGCAGTTACAACCGACAGTCCAATGAGCAGTTCTTC. Translation: CASSYNRQSNEQFF.

The gene calls are TRBV19 and TRBJ2-5; a weak D match, TRBD1 (5 bases). Trimming took off 3 bases at V and 2 bases at J, with 10 bases between the two ends. This CDR3 is 14 amino acids long. Germline V gives CDR1 LNHDA, CDR2 SQIVND (reference sequence). Written as DNA, the CDR3 is TGTGCCAGTAGTATTACAGGCCGACAAGAGACCCAGTACTTC. Protein: CASSITGRQETQYF.

This sequence joins TRBV7-3 and TRBJ1-3, with D possibly TRBD1 on 5 matching bases. CDR3 length equals 13 residues. In germline, CDR1 is SGHTA, CDR2 FQGTGA. V shed 3 bases and J shed 9 bases, with 12 bases lying between them. The CDR3 nucleotides are TGTGCCAGCAGCTTCCAACACGGGGGCACCATATATTTT. It is translated as CASSFQHGGTIYF.